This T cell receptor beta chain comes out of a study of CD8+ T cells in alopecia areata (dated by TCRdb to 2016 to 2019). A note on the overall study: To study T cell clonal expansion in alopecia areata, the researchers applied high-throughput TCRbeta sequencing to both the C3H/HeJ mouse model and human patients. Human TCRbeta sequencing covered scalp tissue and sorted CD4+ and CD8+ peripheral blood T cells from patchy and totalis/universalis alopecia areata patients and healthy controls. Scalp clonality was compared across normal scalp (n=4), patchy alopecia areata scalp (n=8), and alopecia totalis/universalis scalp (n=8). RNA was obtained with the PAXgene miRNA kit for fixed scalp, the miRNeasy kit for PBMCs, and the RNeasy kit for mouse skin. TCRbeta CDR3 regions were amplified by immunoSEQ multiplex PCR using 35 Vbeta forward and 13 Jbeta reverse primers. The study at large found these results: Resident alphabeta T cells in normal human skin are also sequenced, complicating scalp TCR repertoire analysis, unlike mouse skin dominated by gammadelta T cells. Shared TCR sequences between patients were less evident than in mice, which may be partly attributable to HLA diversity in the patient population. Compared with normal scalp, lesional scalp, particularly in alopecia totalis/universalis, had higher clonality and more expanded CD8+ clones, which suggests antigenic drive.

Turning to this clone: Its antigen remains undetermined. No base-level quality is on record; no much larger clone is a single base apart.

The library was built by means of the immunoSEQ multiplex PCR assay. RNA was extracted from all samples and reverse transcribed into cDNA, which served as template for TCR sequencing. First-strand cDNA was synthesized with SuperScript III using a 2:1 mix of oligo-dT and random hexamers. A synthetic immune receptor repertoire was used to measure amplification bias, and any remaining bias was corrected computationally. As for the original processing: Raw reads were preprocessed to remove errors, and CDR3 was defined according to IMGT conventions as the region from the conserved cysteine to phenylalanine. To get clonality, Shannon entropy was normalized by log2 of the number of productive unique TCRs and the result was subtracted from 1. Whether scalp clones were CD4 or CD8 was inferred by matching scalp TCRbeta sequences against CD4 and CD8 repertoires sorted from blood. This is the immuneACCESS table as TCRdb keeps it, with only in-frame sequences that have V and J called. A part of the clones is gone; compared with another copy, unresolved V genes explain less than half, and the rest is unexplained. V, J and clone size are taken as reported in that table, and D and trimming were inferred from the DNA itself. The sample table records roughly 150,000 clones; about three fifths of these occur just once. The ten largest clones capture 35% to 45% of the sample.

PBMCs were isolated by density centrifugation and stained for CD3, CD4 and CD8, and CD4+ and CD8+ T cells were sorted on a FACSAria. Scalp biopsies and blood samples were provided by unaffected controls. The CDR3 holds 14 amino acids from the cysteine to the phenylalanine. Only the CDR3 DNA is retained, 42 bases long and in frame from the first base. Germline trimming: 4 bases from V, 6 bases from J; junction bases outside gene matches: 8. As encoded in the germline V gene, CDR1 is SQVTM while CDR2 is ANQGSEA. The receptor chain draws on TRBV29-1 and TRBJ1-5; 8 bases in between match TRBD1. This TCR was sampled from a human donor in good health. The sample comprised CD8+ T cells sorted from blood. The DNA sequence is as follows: TGCAGCGTTGGAGACAGGGGAGCGGGTCAGCCCCAGCATTTT. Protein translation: CSVGDRGAGQPQHF.